The clone carrying this TCR beta chain came up many times. Antigen unknown. Germline lookup yields CDR1 LNHDA and CDR2 SQIVND (reference sequence). The J segment lost 5 bases and the V segment lost 6 bases, leaving 4 bases of the junction unmatched. This CDR3 region has 14 residues. This record belongs to a study of CD8+CD57+ T cells in acquired aplastic anemia. Findings and caveats of the study: CD8+ Simpson's diversity did not differ significantly between patients and controls.

For CDR3 and TCR beta VDJ profiling, genomic DNA was the template used. TCRdb reprocessed the reads via MiXCR and lists one record per CDR3 protein. This sample has 180,000 or so distinct CDR3 sequences; 63% occur once, and the top ten carry under 55%. In patients chosen for sequencing, flow cytometry had shown CD8+CD57+ cell expansion. The V call is TRBV19, the J call TRBJ2-2; 9 positions agree with TRBD1. Sequenced input: sorted CD4+, CD8+, or CD8+CD57+ T cells (not recorded which) from PBMCs. This TCR derives from a human donor with aplastic anemia. The CDR3 sequence: CASRWGTGTGELFF. For the CDR3, the DNA is TGTGCCAGTAGATGGGGGACAGGGACCGGGGAGCTGTTTTTT.